These 14 T cell receptor beta chains share one sample of origin, sequenced in a study of blood T cell repertoires in COVID-19. Here immunoSEQ multiplex PCR was the method, and the copy in TCRdb shows in-frame clones only, minus some. The data show roughly 150,000 clones, roughly 87% seen once. Sequencing was carried out using peripheral blood. These receptor sequences come from a human donor in a cohort sampled during active COVID-19.

The V gene is TRBV15, the J gene TRBJ1-2, with TRBD1 matching over 9 bases. The CDR3 covers 15 residues. Germline CDR1 LNHNV, CDR2 YYDKDF (reference sequence). Losses at the gene ends were 3 bases for V and 1 base for J; bases not matched to a gene: 3. The DNA of the CDR3 is TGTGCCACCAGCAGTCCGGGACAGGGTAACTATGGCTACACCTTC. Its protein is CATSSPGQGNYGYTF.

The chain carries TRBV30 and TRBJ2-3, with D tentatively TRBD2 (6 bases). Germline assignment: CDR1 GTSNPN and CDR2 SVGIG (reference sequence). Trimming left V 1 base short and J 8 bases short, with 19 bases between. The CDR3 is made up of 15 amino acids. Written as DNA, the CDR3 is TGTGCCTGGAGTGAGGAGAGGGGACGGGGGAGTACGCAGTATTTT. Protein: CAWSEERGRGSTQYF.

This chain links TRBV2 with TRBJ1-2; unclear D gene. The germline V and J ends were trimmed by 7 bases and 3 bases, with 12 bases remaining between them. Germline V gene data show CDR1 as SNHLY and CDR2 as FYNNEI. The CDR3 length is 13 residues. In DNA, the CDR3 is TGTGCCAGCAACCTACAAGGAGACTATGGCTACACCTTC. Its translation: CASNLQGDYGYTF. Using reference TRBV2 and TRBJ1-2 for the parts outside the CDR3, the full variable domain is EPEVTQTPSHQVTQMGQEVILRCVPISNHLYFYWYRQILGQKVEFLVSFYNNEISEKSEIFDDQFSVERPDGSNFTLKIRSTKLEDSAMYFCASNLQGDYGYTFGSGTRLTVV.

This chain connects TRBV28 to TRBJ2-5; 12 bases map to TRBD2. CDR1 is MDHEN, CDR2 SYDVKM, per germline. CDR3 length: 14 amino acids. Trimming took 6 bases from V and 4 from J; bases not matched to a gene: 3. The CDR3 DNA is TGTGCCAGCAGCCCGACTAGCGGGGGAGAGACCCAGTACTTC. Protein sequence: CASSPTSGGETQYF.

This clone was recorded a few times. The V call is TRBV5-4, the J call TRBJ1-4; TRBD1 might be the D (6 bases). Germline CDR1 SGHNT, CDR2 YYREEE (reference sequence). V gave up 3 bases and J gave up 5 bases, with 8 bases separating them. This CDR3 comprises 13 residues. Here the CDR3 reads CASSSGQNEKLFF. The CDR3 DNA reads as TGTGCCAGCAGCTCAGGACAGAATGAAAAACTGTTTTTT.

The rearrangement uses TRBV5-1 and TRBJ1-2, with TRBD1 matching 9 bases. With V trimmed by 4 bases and J by 8 bases, 3 bases remained unmatched. Looked up from germline, CDR1 is SGHRS and CDR2 is YFSETQ. This CDR3 contains 12 residues. The CDR3 protein is CASSRTGEGYTF. The CDR3 DNA reads as TGCGCCAGCAGCAGGACAGGGGAAGGCTACACCTTC.

This chain uses TRBV10-3 with TRBJ2-1; 9 nucleotides match TRBD2. The CDR3 is 16 amino acids. The V and J ends lost 2 bases and 3 bases, in that order; junction bases with no gene match: 5. Germline CDR1 and CDR2: ENHRY and SYGVKD. The CDR3, as DNA: TGTGCCATCAGTGAGGGGAGACTAGCGGACTACAATGAGCAGTTCTTC. It yields the protein CAISEGRLADYNEQFF.

This clone came up a few times. The V and J genes are TRBV3-1 (or the pseudogene TRBV3-2) and TRBJ2-3; TRBD2 matches at 13 bases. Germline V lookup: CDR1 LGHDT, CDR2 YNNKEL (reference sequence). This CDR3 region has 17 residues. The trim removed 5 bases at V and 0 bases at J, leaving 5 bases unmatched. The CDR3 sequence: CASSFGTSGTSTDTQYF. In nucleotides, the CDR3 is TGTGCCAGCAGCTTTGGGACTAGCGGGACTAGCACAGATACGCAGTATTTT.

The chain couples TRBV20-1 to TRBJ2-7; 7 bases map to TRBD2. In germline, CDR1 is DFQATT, CDR2 SNEGSKA (reference sequence). This CDR3 has 11 amino acids. V was pared by 6 bases and J by 3 bases, with 2 bases of the junction left unmatched. The CDR3 nucleotides are TGCAGTGCCTGGGGGGGCTACGAGCAGTACTTC. It yields the protein CSAWGGYEQYF.

This clone was counted many times. This chain links TRBV9 with TRBJ2-7, with a possible D match to TRBD1 (5 bases). The CDR3 totals 13 residues. The V gene lost 0 bases and the J gene lost 3 bases, with 7 bases spanning the gap. Germline assignment: CDR1 SGDLS and CDR2 YYNGEE. The CDR3 region has the DNA TGTGCCAGCAGCGTAGATCAGGGCTACGAGCAGTACTTC. This gives the protein CASSVDQGYEQYF.

The genes are TRBV5-5 and TRBJ2-1, with 8 bases lining up with TRBD2. The CDR3 is 15 residues long. V shed 5 bases, J shed 9 bases, and the junction held 13 bases outside the gene matches. CDR1 and CDR2 (germline): SGHKS, YYEKEE (reference sequence). Written as DNA, the CDR3 is TGTGCCAGCAGAATTGGGGTAGCGGGGTGGGTTGAGCAGTTCTTC. Its protein is CASRIGVAGWVEQFF.

The chain links TRBV2 to TRBJ1-2; D is perhaps TRBD1 (5 bases). Germline CDR1 and CDR2: SNHLY and FYNNEI. The CDR3 totals 14 residues. The V end was cut by 6 bases, the J end by 6 bases, with 17 bases between. The CDR3 DNA reads as TGTGCCAGCAGCAAGCAGGGCATAAGCGATGGCTACACCTTC. Protein product: CASSKQGISDGYTF.

The chain uses TRBV4-2 and TRBJ1-2; 9 bases agree with TRBD1. The CDR3 runs 15 residues. V lost 2 bases and J lost 7; bases outside the gene matches: 8. Germline loops: CDR1 LGHNA, CDR2 YNFKEQ. Here the CDR3 DNA reads TGTGCCAGCAGCCAACTTGACAGGGGGAGGACTGGCTACACCTTC. This codes for CASSQLDRGRTGYTF.

The rearrangement joins TRBV10-3 to TRBJ1-2; 8 positions match TRBD1. Germline CDR1 is ENHRY and CDR2 is SYGVKD. The CDR3 extends over 13 amino acids. Germline trimming cut 7 bases from V and 6 bases from J; bases unmatched to any gene: 7. In DNA form, the CDR3 reads TGTGCCATCATGATCGCAGGGGGCAATGGCTACACCTTC. Translating gives CAIMIAGGNGYTF.